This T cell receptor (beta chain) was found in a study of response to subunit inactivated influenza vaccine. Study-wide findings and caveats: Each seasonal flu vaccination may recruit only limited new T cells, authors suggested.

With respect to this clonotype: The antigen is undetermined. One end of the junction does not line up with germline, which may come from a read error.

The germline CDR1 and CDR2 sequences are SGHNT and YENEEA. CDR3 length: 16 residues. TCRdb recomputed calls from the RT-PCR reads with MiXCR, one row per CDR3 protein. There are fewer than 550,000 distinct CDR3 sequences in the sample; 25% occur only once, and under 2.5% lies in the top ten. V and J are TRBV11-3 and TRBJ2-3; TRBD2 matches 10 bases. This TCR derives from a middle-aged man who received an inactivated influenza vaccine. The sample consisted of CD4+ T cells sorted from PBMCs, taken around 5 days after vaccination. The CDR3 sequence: CARSLVSSGSDDTQYF. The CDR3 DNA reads TGTGCCAGAAGCTTAGTTTCTAGCGGGAGTGACGATACGCAGTATTTT.